The 27 T cell receptor beta chains reported below all come from one sample, sequenced in a study of PD-L1 blockade in urothelial cancer. Sequenced by immunoSEQ multiplex PCR; TCRdb stores in-frame clones only, minus some. The sample lists about 120,000 clones; approximately 90% were seen once. Time point indicated: peripheral blood 6 weeks after treatment start. The sample was PBMCs, taken around atezolizumab (anti-PD-L1) treatment. The source is a man in his 60s with urothelial cancer.

There are a few counts of this clone. The chain has TRBV10-3 and TRBJ2-5; 8 bases line up with TRBD1. V lost 8 bases to trimming and J lost 2 bases; unmatched junction nucleotides: 4. This CDR3 is 13 amino acids long. Germline V gene data show CDR1 as ENHRY and CDR2 as SYGVKD. The chain's CDR3 is CAIRQGIQETQYF. Written as DNA, the CDR3 is TGTGCCATCCGACAGGGGATTCAAGAGACCCAGTACTTC.

The rearrangement links TRBV30 to TRBJ2-2; 11 nucleotides align to TRBD2. Germline CDR1 is GTSNPN and CDR2 is SVGIG (reference sequence). The length of the CDR3 is 14 residues. DNA of the CDR3: TGTGCTCATCTAGCGGGAGGACCCGCCGGGGAGCTGTTTTTT. This translates into CAHLAGGPAGELFF.

V usage is TRBV6-5 and J usage is TRBJ2-5; 10 nucleotides line up with TRBD1. CDR3 length: 15 amino acids. J was trimmed by 5 bases and V by 7 bases; bases with no gene match: 10. The germline V gene has CDR1 MNHEY and CDR2 SVGAGI. The CDR3: CASIPGTGVGETQYF. CDR3 coding DNA: TGTGCCAGCATCCCCGGGACAGGGGTGGGGGAGACCCAGTACTTC.

V usage is TRBV30 and J usage is TRBJ2-3; 9 nucleotides agree with TRBD1. Germline CDR1 GTSNPN, CDR2 SVGIG (reference sequence). This CDR3 region has 14 residues. The J segment lost 2 bases and the V segment lost 6 bases, leaving 6 bases of the junction unmatched. CDR3 in amino acids: CACPGQGLTDTQYF. CDR3 sequence (DNA): TGTGCCTGTCCGGGACAGGGCCTCACAGATACGCAGTATTTT.

The chain combines TRBV5-6 with TRBJ2-6, with TRBD2 identical over 7 bases. V shed 5 bases, J shed 2 bases, and the junction held 4 bases outside the gene matches. CDR3 length: 15 amino acids. CDR1 and CDR2 from the germline V gene are SGHDT and YYEEEE. This chain's CDR3 is CASSLGGTGANVLTF. The CDR3 DNA reads as TGTGCCAGCAGTCTCGGGGGGACTGGGGCCAACGTCCTGACTTTC.

The chain combines TRBV4-1 with TRBJ2-2, with D possibly TRBD2 on 9 matching bases. The CDR3 is 18 amino acids. Germline CDR1 reads MGHRA; CDR2 reads YSYEKL. V shed 0 bases and J shed 7 bases, with 21 bases lying between them. CDR3 region: CASSQDLAGQVVIGELFF. DNA of the CDR3: TGCGCCAGCAGCCAAGATCTAGCGGGACAGGTGGTTATCGGGGAGCTGTTTTTT.

This chain joins TRBV4-2 and TRBJ2-5; 7 nucleotides line up with TRBD2. The V gene's germline CDR1 is LGHNA and CDR2 YNFKEQ. There are 17 residues in the CDR3. V was pared by 1 base and J by 4 bases, with 12 bases of the junction left unmatched. In DNA form, the CDR3 reads TGTGCCAGCAGCCAAGGGACGACTGGCGGGGGAGGAGAGACCCAGTACTTC. Its protein is CASSQGTTGGGGETQYF.

The J gene is TRBJ2-3, the V gene TRBV27; 7 nucleotides agree with TRBD1. The germline V gene encodes CDR1 MNHEY and CDR2 SMNVEV (reference sequence). This CDR3 spans 14 amino acids. The J segment lost 6 bases and the V segment lost 6 bases, leaving 9 bases of the junction unmatched. CDR3 protein: CASSQGQLGDTQYF. In DNA form, the CDR3 reads TGTGCCAGCAGCCAGGGACAGCTCGGTGATACGCAGTATTTT.

The chain employs TRBV30 and TRBJ1-4; D is ambiguous. CDR3 length: 14 amino acids. Trimming cost V 1 base and J 6 bases, with 12 bases left between them. From germline, CDR1 is GTSNPN and CDR2 SVGIG (reference sequence). The CDR3 region is CAWSGTPSHEKLFF. CDR3 DNA sequence: TGTGCCTGGAGTGGGACGCCTAGCCATGAAAAACTGTTTTTT.

The chain carries TRBV28 and TRBJ2-3, with TRBD1 matching 9 bases. Germline CDR1 MDHEN, CDR2 SYDVKM. Losses at the gene ends were 3 bases for V and 3 bases for J; bases not matched to a gene: 4. This CDR3 contains 15 residues. This CDR3 reads CASSLGGTGTDTQYF. The CDR3, as DNA: TGTGCCAGCAGTTTGGGCGGGACAGGGACAGATACGCAGTATTTT.

The J gene is TRBJ2-3, the V gene TRBV11-3; possible D gene TRBD2, 6 bases. The CDR3 extends over 14 amino acids. Per germline, CDR1 SGHNT and CDR2 YENEEA. Trimming took 0 bases from V and 3 from J, leaving 7 bases between them. The CDR3 loop is CASSLDAGTDTQYF. CDR3 bases: TGTGCCAGCAGCTTAGATGCGGGGACAGATACGCAGTATTTT.

The rearrangement joins TRBV19 to TRBJ1-2; TRBD1 matches at 8 bases. CDR1 LNHDA and CDR2 SQIVND come from the germline V gene (reference sequence). With V trimmed by 7 bases and J by 0 bases, 7 bases remained unmatched. The CDR3 has 15 residues. The CDR3 DNA reads TGTGCCAGTAACCCAGGGACAGGAGCTAACTATGGCTACACCTTC. This gives the protein CASNPGTGANYGYTF.

This sequence joins TRBV7-3 and TRBJ1-1, with 8 bases that match TRBD1. In germline, CDR1 is SGHTA, CDR2 FQGTGA. The CDR3 contains 14 residues. The V and J ends lost 4 bases and 2 bases, in that order; junction bases with no gene match: 3. Here the CDR3 DNA reads TGTGCCAGCAGCTCACAGGGGGGTAACACTGAAGCTTTCTTT. Encoded protein: CASSSQGGNTEAFF.

The chain is built from TRBV9 and TRBJ2-1; D perhaps matches TRBD2 (6 bases). V lost 3 bases, J lost 16 bases, and 20 bases lay in between. CDR3 length: 13 amino acids. In germline, CDR1 is SGDLS, CDR2 YYNGEE. CDR3 sequence: CASSAEPGLPSFF. The CDR3 nucleotides are TGTGCCAGCAGCGCTGAGCCGGGACTCCCTTCTTTCTTC.

This clone is a singleton in its sample. The CDR3 is CASSQGGEETQYF. CDR3 nucleotides: TGTGCCAGCAGCCAAGGAGGGGAAGAGACCCAGTACTTC. The chain links TRBV7-9 to TRBJ2-5; D is perhaps TRBD2 (6 bases). Germline loops: CDR1 SEHNR, CDR2 FQNEAQ (reference sequence). The CDR3 sequence is 13 residues long. Trimming took off 5 bases at V and 3 bases at J, with 10 bases between the two ends.

This clone was found once. This chain connects TRBV4-3 to TRBJ2-3, with 7 bases lining up with TRBD2. CDR1 and CDR2 from the germline V gene are LGHNA and YSLEER. The CDR3 totals 17 residues. V lost 0 bases and J lost 5; bases outside the gene matches: 11. This CDR3 reads CASSQDHGAGRGDTQYF. In DNA form, the CDR3 reads TGCGCCAGCAGCCAAGATCACGGAGCGGGGAGGGGAGATACGCAGTATTTT.

The chain joins TRBV19 to TRBJ1-4; unclear D gene. Germline V gives CDR1 LNHDA, CDR2 SQIVND (reference sequence). Between the trimmed V and J ends, which lost 4 bases and 4 bases, there was a span of 7 bases. The CDR3 runs 13 residues. The CDR3 coding sequence is TGTGCCAGTAGTACTCTGAGTAATGAAAAACTGTTTTTT. Protein: CASSTLSNEKLFF.

The chain carries TRBV9 and TRBJ1-1, with D perhaps TRBD1 (5 bases). CDR1 and CDR2 (germline): SGDLS, YYNGEE. The CDR3 is 13 amino acids. Trimming shortened V by 4 bases and J by 3 bases, and 10 bases separated the two germline ends. CDR3 sequence reads: CASSSRGDTEAFF. CDR3 in DNA: TGTGCCAGCAGCTCCCGGGGGGACACTGAAGCTTTCTTT.

This chain connects TRBV5-1 to TRBJ2-7; 8 bases map to TRBD2. The germline CDR1 and CDR2 sequences are SGHRS and YFSETQ. Trimming took 2 bases from V and 4 from J; bases not matched to a gene: 11. The CDR3 runs 16 residues. The CDR3 loop reads CASSFGLAGAQYEQYF. The CDR3 nucleotides read TGCGCCAGCAGCTTCGGACTAGCTGGGGCCCAATACGAGCAGTACTTC.

The chain joins TRBV7-8 to TRBJ2-7; 8 bases match TRBD1. In germline, CDR1 is SGHVS, CDR2 FQNEAQ. The CDR3 consists of 19 residues. V lost 5 bases to trimming and J lost 10 bases; unmatched junction nucleotides: 28. Written as DNA, the CDR3 is TGTGCCAGCAGCCCCTATGACCCTTGGGGGACAGGCTCACTTCAAGAACAGTACTTC. Protein: CASSPYDPWGTGSLQEQYF.

This rearrangement joins TRBV6-1 to TRBJ2-5; D unclear. This CDR3 has 14 amino acids. Germline values: CDR1 MNHNS, CDR2 SASEGT. The V end lost 2 bases, the J end lost 3 bases, and 10 bases lay between the germline ends. DNA for the CDR3: TGTGCCAGCAGTGAAACGACTGTTAAAGAGACCCAGTACTTC. Its protein is CASSETTVKETQYF.

The rearrangement joins TRBV19 to TRBJ2-2, with 7 bases aligning to TRBD1. The length of the CDR3 is 18 residues. Germline assignment: CDR1 LNHDA and CDR2 SQIVND (reference sequence). The V and J ends lost 5 bases and 7 bases, in that order; junction bases with no gene match: 19. The CDR3 loop reads CASSGTGAGSMRGGELFF. The CDR3 DNA is TGTGCCAGTAGTGGAACAGGGGCAGGTTCTATGCGAGGCGGGGAGCTGTTTTTT.

The chain uses TRBV9 and TRBJ2-3; 7 bases map to TRBD2. V lost 3 bases to trimming and J lost 0 bases; unmatched junction nucleotides: 4. The germline V gene has CDR1 SGDLS and CDR2 YYNGEE. The CDR3 runs to 15 residues. CDR3 sequence reads: CASSDISGSTDTQYF. For the CDR3, the DNA is TGTGCCAGCAGCGACATTAGCGGGAGCACAGATACGCAGTATTTT.

This clone has only one observation. V and J are TRBV27 and TRBJ2-1, with D possibly TRBD2 on 6 matching bases. CDR1 is MNHEY, CDR2 SMNVEV, per germline (reference sequence). This CDR3 spans 17 amino acids. As DNA, the CDR3 is TGTGCTACAGCAACTTTCGGGGGAGTAGGACCCTACAATGAGCAGTTCTTC. Residues: CATATFGGVGPYNEQFF.

The rearrangement joins TRBV5-4 to TRBJ2-7; 8 positions agree with TRBD1. Germline values: CDR1 SGHNT, CDR2 YYREEE (reference sequence). After removal of 0 bases from V and 5 bases from J, the junction contained 4 bases not matched to a gene. This CDR3 contains 14 residues. The CDR3 protein is CASSLDPGGNEQYF. CDR3 sequence (DNA): TGTGCCAGCAGCTTGGATCCAGGGGGCAACGAGCAGTACTTC. Full variable domain (rest looked up from reference TRBV5-4 and TRBJ2-7): ETGVTQSPTHLIKTRGQQVTLRCSSQSGHNTVSWYQQALGQGPQFIFQYYREEENGRGNFPPRFSGLQFPNYSSELNVNALELDDSALYLCASSLDPGGNEQYFGPGTRLTVT.

The rearrangement links TRBV6-1 to TRBJ2-5; unclear D gene. V lost 3 bases and J lost 9, with 17 bases in between. This CDR3 region has 14 residues. Germline V gene data show CDR1 as MNHNS and CDR2 as SASEGT. The CDR3 loop is CASSDRPQLGAQYF. For the CDR3, the DNA is TGTGCCAGCAGTGACCGACCCCAATTGGGCGCCCAGTACTTC.

This clone has a single count. The V and J genes are TRBV30 and TRBJ2-2, with D perhaps TRBD1 (6 bases). Deletions cut 0 bases from V and 4 bases from J, with 12 bases between. There are 15 residues in the CDR3. Germline V gene sequence: CDR1 GTSNPN, CDR2 SVGIG (reference sequence). The CDR3 sequence: CAWSVLQGSTGELFF. The DNA for the CDR3 is TGTGCCTGGAGTGTACTTCAGGGGAGCACCGGGGAGCTGTTTTTT.